The 22 T cell receptor beta chains below come from one sample, sequenced in a study of control samples from healthy donors and cancer patients. Clones were read by immunoSEQ multiplex PCR, and TCRdb kept only the in-frame ones, dropping some. Of roughly 160,000 clones listed, 90% to 95% are singletons. Source material: PBMCs. The receptors originated from a man aged 60-69 years with colorectal cancer.

The V call is TRBV2, the J call TRBJ2-1, with TRBD1 identical over 11 bases. V lost 6 bases to trimming and J lost 7 bases; unmatched junction nucleotides: 8. This CDR3 spans 15 amino acids. The germline CDR1 and CDR2 sequences are SNHLY and FYNNEI. The CDR3 region has the DNA TGTGCCAGCAGCCCAGGACAGGGGGCTGTAAATGAGCAGTTCTTC. This sequence encodes CASSPGQGAVNEQFF. Complete variable domain (other parts from reference TRBV2 and TRBJ2-1): EPEVTQTPSHQVTQMGQEVILRCVPISNHLYFYWYRQILGQKVEFLVSFYNNEISEKSEIFDDQFSVERPDGSNFTLKIRSTKLEDSAMYFCASSPGQGAVNEQFFGPGTRLTVL.

The CDR3 bases are TGTGCCAGCAGCCAAAGCCTAGCGGGGGTGTACCAAGAGACCCAGTACTTC. Amino acids: CASSQSLAGVYQETQYF. The J gene is TRBJ2-5, the V gene TRBV4-2; 10 bases fit TRBD2. The CDR3 length is 17 residues. The junction had 6 bases not matched to a gene; V was cut back by 2 bases and J by 0 bases. The germline gives CDR1 LGHNA, CDR2 YNFKEQ.

The rearrangement uses TRBV6-1 and TRBJ1-3; 8 bases fit TRBD1. The CDR3 totals 16 residues. Per the germline V gene, CDR1 is MNHNS and CDR2 is SASEGT. The junction had 7 bases not matched to a gene; V was cut back by 4 bases and J by 2 bases. The CDR3 region is CASSVQGAVAGNTIYF. Here the CDR3 DNA reads TGTGCCAGCAGTGTCCAGGGGGCTGTCGCTGGAAACACCATATATTTT.

CDR3 sequence reads: CASSQDWGTGVNEQFF. DNA for the CDR3: TGTGCCAGCAGCCAAGATTGGGGGACAGGGGTCAATGAGCAGTTCTTC. The chain carries TRBV3-1 (or the pseudogene TRBV3-2) and TRBJ2-1, with 10 positions matching TRBD1. The junction had 5 bases not matched to a gene; V was cut back by 0 bases and J by 6 bases. Germline V gives CDR1 LGHDT, CDR2 YNNKEL (reference sequence). There are 16 residues in the CDR3.

V usage is TRBV19 and J usage is TRBJ1-2, with a weak D call TRBD1 (5 bases). The CDR3 runs to 13 residues. CDR1 and CDR2 from the germline V gene are LNHDA and SQIVND (reference sequence). V was trimmed by 7 bases and J by 8 bases, leaving 17 bases between them. The CDR3 DNA is TGTGCCAGTACCGATCGGGGGGTAGGAGGCTACACCTTC. It specifies CASTDRGVGGYTF.

This chain connects TRBV11-2 to TRBJ2-3, with a possible D match to TRBD1 (6 bases). Germline-derived CDR1 and CDR2 are SGHAT and FQNNGV. V dropped 3 bases and J dropped 14 bases, with 15 bases sitting between them. The CDR3 runs 12 residues. CDR3 DNA sequence: TGTGCCAGCAGCTTCCAGCAGGGGAAAAGGTATTTT. Its protein product is CASSFQQGKRYF.

This clone was recorded once. The sample contains more than one DNA sequence encoding this CDR3. The rearrangement joins TRBV19 to TRBJ1-5; no reliable D call. Germline V gene lookup returns CDR1 LNHDA and CDR2 SQIVND (reference sequence). Trimming cost V 3 bases and J 2 bases, with 5 bases left between them. The CDR3 spans 13 residues. DNA of the CDR3: TGTGCCAGTAGTATCGCGGGCAATCAGCCCCAGCATTTT. This sequence encodes CASSIAGNQPQHF.

The J gene is TRBJ1-5, the V gene TRBV9, with TRBD1 as a possible D gene (6 bases). V dropped 4 bases and J dropped 9 bases, with 26 bases sitting between them. In germline, CDR1 is SGDLS, CDR2 YYNGEE. The CDR3 extends over 17 amino acids. The CDR3, as DNA: TGTGCCAGCAGCTTCCGGAAGGGGGGCAGGGCCCGTGGGCCCCAGCATTTT. As protein: CASSFRKGGRARGPQHF.

The chain carries TRBV10-1 and TRBJ1-1; D uncertain. V lost 2 bases and J 1 base, leaving 8 bases between the germline ends. This CDR3 has 14 amino acids. The germline gives CDR1 WNHNN, CDR2 SYGVQD (reference sequence). CDR3: CASSENGWNTEAFF. The CDR3 region has the DNA TGCGCCAGCAGTGAGAACGGCTGGAACACTGAAGCTTTCTTT.

The V gene is TRBV15, the J gene TRBJ1-4; TRBD1 matches at 7 bases. The CDR3 extends over 14 amino acids. CDR1 is LNHNV, CDR2 YYDKDF, per germline (reference sequence). Losses at the gene ends were 5 bases for V and 0 bases for J; bases not matched to a gene: 0. The DNA of the CDR3 is TGTGCCACCAGCCAGGGGGCAACTAATGAAAAACTGTTTTTT. This translates into CATSQGATNEKLFF.

The chain employs TRBV2 and TRBJ1-4; 7 bases line up with TRBD1. The length of the CDR3 is 13 residues. V lost 11 bases to trimming and J lost 7 bases; unmatched junction nucleotides: 10. Germline V CDR1 and CDR2: SNHLY, FYNNEI. The CDR3 DNA reads as TGTGCCCTACAGGGGAATGGTGGTGAAAAACTGTTTTTT. This gives the protein CALQGNGGEKLFF.

V and J are TRBV6-6 and TRBJ1-2; the D gene is possibly TRBD1 (6 bases). The V end was cut by 6 bases, the J end by 2 bases, with 7 bases between. Germline assignment: CDR1 MNHNY and CDR2 SVGAGI (reference sequence). The CDR3 is 12 amino acids. Written as DNA, the CDR3 is TGTGCCAGCAGCGGACAGAACTATGGCTACACCTTC. It is translated as CASSGQNYGYTF.

The rearrangement joins TRBV5-1 to TRBJ1-2; the D gene is possibly TRBD1 (5 bases). V dropped 6 bases and J dropped 4 bases, with 19 bases sitting between them. The germline CDR1 and CDR2 sequences are SGHRS and YFSETQ. The CDR3 is made up of 15 amino acids. The CDR3 reads CASTPSGGKTYGYTF. In nucleotides, the CDR3 is TGCGCCAGCACCCCGTCGGGGGGAAAAACCTATGGCTACACCTTC.

J is TRBJ2-7 and V is TRBV4-1, with 9 nucleotides matching TRBD1. The CDR3 extends over 15 amino acids. The germline CDR1 and CDR2 sequences are MGHRA and YSYEKL. V gave up 2 bases and J gave up 7 bases; unmatched junction bases: 9. The CDR3 region is CASSQFRDRVGEQYF. The CDR3 region has the DNA TGCGCCAGCAGCCAATTTAGGGACAGGGTAGGAGAGCAGTACTTC.

The V and J genes are TRBV9 and TRBJ1-1; possibly TRBD1 for D (5 bases). The germline gives CDR1 SGDLS, CDR2 YYNGEE. The CDR3 spans 14 residues. Trimming removed 6 bases at V and 1 base at J, with 13 bases between. The CDR3 loop is CASNQIGENTEAFF. The CDR3 nucleotides read TGTGCCAGCAACCAGATAGGGGAGAACACTGAAGCTTTCTTT.

V is TRBV18 and J is TRBJ1-1; 7 nucleotides line up with TRBD1. The CDR3 sequence is 15 residues long. The germline V gene encodes CDR1 KGHSH and CDR2 LQKENI. The V gene end was trimmed by 2 bases and the J gene end by 2 bases; junction bases not matched to a gene: 5. CDR3 residues: CASSPVGQVNTEAFF. CDR3 sequence (DNA): TGTGCCAGCTCACCAGTAGGACAGGTTAACACTGAAGCTTTCTTT.

The V call is TRBV6-5, the J call TRBJ1-3; tentative D call: TRBD1 (5 bases). V shed 5 bases and J shed 4 bases, with 12 bases lying between them. Per the germline V gene, CDR1 is MNHEY and CDR2 is SVGAGI. This CDR3 comprises 14 residues. In DNA form, the CDR3 reads TGTGCCAGCAGTCATGGGGCGCGAGGAAACACCATATATTTT. Translation gives CASSHGARGNTIYF.

This rearrangement joins TRBV9 to TRBJ2-7, with D tentatively TRBD1 or TRBD2 (5 bases each). CDR1 is SGDLS, CDR2 YYNGEE, per germline. Deletions cut 3 bases from V and 6 bases from J, with 22 bases between. The CDR3 totals 16 residues. CDR3 DNA sequence: TGTGCCAGCAGCGCTACCCCGGGACGGCCCCCCACCGAGCAGTACTTC. Its protein is CASSATPGRPPTEQYF.

The chain couples TRBV2 to TRBJ1-6; D unresolved. V dropped 4 bases and J dropped 4 bases, with 5 bases sitting between them. There are 13 residues in the CDR3. From germline, CDR1 is SNHLY and CDR2 FYNNEI. The CDR3, as DNA: TGTGCCAGCAGTGGATCGTATAATTCACCCCTCCACTTT. Its translation: CASSGSYNSPLHF.

The chain recombines TRBV4-1 with TRBJ1-5; D gene uncertain. The CDR3 consists of 15 residues. Germline values: CDR1 MGHRA, CDR2 YSYEKL. Trimming removed 1 base from V and 6 bases from J, with 13 bases in between. The CDR3 loop reads CASSQVGGIGQPQHF. CDR3 sequence (DNA): TGCGCCAGCAGCCAAGTTGGAGGAATCGGTCAGCCCCAGCATTTT.

This sequence joins TRBV9 and TRBJ1-5, with D perhaps matching TRBD1 (5 bases). Germline CDR1 is SGDLS and CDR2 is YYNGEE. V was cut by 0 bases and J by 1 base, with 11 bases left in between. The CDR3 has 16 amino acids. The CDR3 coding sequence is TGTGCCAGCAGCGTAGGGGGCGGTGGAAGCAATCAGCCCCAGCATTTT. Its protein is CASSVGGGGSNQPQHF. The entire variable domain, with the rest obtained from reference TRBV9 and TRBJ1-5, is as follows: DSGVTQTPKHLITATGQRVTLRCSPRSGDLSVYWYQQSLDQGLQFLIQYYNGEERAKGNILERFSAQQFPDLHSELNLSSLELGDSALYFCASSVGGGGSNQPQHFGDGTRLSIL.

This clone was seen a single time. The gene calls are TRBV5-5 and TRBJ2-7; TRBD2 is a possible D gene (5 bases). Germline assignment: CDR1 SGHKS and CDR2 YYEKEE (reference sequence). V lost 5 bases and J 3 bases, leaving 9 bases between the germline ends. This CDR3 comprises 12 residues. The DNA for the CDR3 is TGTGCCAGCAGTCCCGGACTCTACGAGCAGTACTTC. It is translated as CASSPGLYEQYF.